A selection of T cell receptor beta chains follows, all from one sample in a study of radiotherapy plus CTLA-4 blockade in lung cancer. TCRdb keeps only in-frame clones here, not all; method: immunoSEQ multiplex PCR. The sample has 40,000 or so clones, roughly 77% seen once. The sample consisted of peripheral blood, taken from a patient treated with radiotherapy plus ipilimumab. The receptor source for this set is a human donor with non-small cell lung cancer who had stable disease on radiotherapy plus ipilimumab. The CDR3 runs from the conserved cysteine through the conserved F or W. The D gene is left open where the match is weak. A row's size may be missing; if present it is once, few, many or a size class.

V: TRBV12-5
size: NA
J: TRBJ1-2
D: NA
CDR3: CASGFLLGSGYTF
DNA: TGTGCTAGTGGTTTCCTCCTTGGTTCCGGCTACACCTTC

V: TRBV6-5
size: once
J: TRBJ2-5
D: TRBD2
CDR3: CASSAPGGGPGTQYF
DNA: TGTGCCAGCAGTGCCCCGGGAGGGGGACCAGGGACCCAGTACTTC

V: TRBV7-8
size: NA
J: TRBJ1-5
D: NA
CDR3: CASSPHPLFNSNQPQHF
DNA: TGTGCCAGCAGCCCCCACCCGTTGTTCAATAGCAATCAGCCCCAGCATTTT

V: TRBV6-6
size: NA
J: TRBJ2-2
D: TRBD2
CDR3: CASSPRGGGASGELFF
DNA: TGTGCCAGCAGTCCCCGTGGCGGGGGGGCCTCTGGGGAGCTGTTTTTT

V: TRBV5-8
size: NA
J: TRBJ1-6
D: NA
CDR3: CASSLGGYNSPLHF
DNA: TGTGCCAGCAGCTTGGGGGGTTATAATTCACCCCTCCACTTT

V: TRBV5-8
size: NA
J: TRBJ2-6
D: NA
CDR3: CASSLEVPGANVLTF
DNA: TGTGCCAGCAGCTTGGAGGTCCCTGGGGCCAACGTCCTGACTTTC

V: TRBV7-9
size: NA
J: TRBJ1-6
D: TRBD1
CDR3: CASSIEGQASPLHF
DNA: TGTGCCAGCAGCATTGAGGGACAGGCGTCACCCCTCCACTTT

V: TRBV5-6
size: NA
J: TRBJ1-1
D: NA
CDR3: CASSLGSLTGTEAFF
DNA: TGTGCCAGCAGCTTGGGTAGCCTAACGGGCACTGAAGCTTTCTTT

V: TRBV10-3
size: NA
J: TRBJ2-1
D: NA
CDR3: CAISALQYEQFF
DNA: TGTGCCATCAGTGCCCTCCAATATGAGCAGTTCTTC

V: TRBV7-2
size: NA
J: TRBJ1-6
D: NA
CDR3: CASSLRTANSPLHF
DNA: TGTGCCAGCAGCTTACGGACAGCGAATTCACCCCTCCACTTT

V: TRBV30
size: NA
J: TRBJ1-4
D: NA
CDR3: CAWSGTGKLREKLFF
DNA: TGTGCCTGGAGCGGTACAGGGAAGTTACGCGAAAAACTGTTTTTT

V: TRBV15
size: NA
J: TRBJ1-4
D: NA
CDR3: CATSRGLQGEKLFF
DNA: TGTGCCACCAGCAGAGGACTACAGGGAGAAAAACTGTTTTTT

V: TRBV7-2
size: NA
J: TRBJ2-2
D: NA
CDR3: CASSSHLSRGRGGELFF
DNA: TGTGCCAGCAGCTCCCACCTTAGCCGGGGAAGGGGCGGGGAGCTGTTTTTT

V: TRBV18
size: NA
J: TRBJ1-3
D: TRBD1
CDR3: CASSPRTRDSSGNTIYF
DNA: TGTGCCAGCTCACCACGCACCCGGGACAGCTCTGGAAACACCATATATTTT

V: TRBV6-6
size: NA
J: TRBJ1-4
D: TRBD1
CDR3: CASSVRDRGEKLFF
DNA: TGTGCCAGCAGCGTCCGGGACAGGGGAGAAAAACTGTTTTTT

V: TRBV6-1
size: few
J: TRBJ1-2
D: NA
CDR3: CASSPGGAYYGYTF
DNA: TGTGCCAGCAGCCCCGGAGGGGCCTACTATGGCTACACCTTC

V: TRBV9
size: few
J: TRBJ1-1
D: NA
CDR3: CASSVQGGGGRAFF
DNA: TGTGCCAGCAGCGTGCAGGGAGGGGGAGGTCGAGCTTTCTTT

V: TRBV5-4
size: few
J: TRBJ1-4
D: TRBD1
CDR3: CASSLATGGNEKLFF
DNA: TGTGCCAGCAGCTTGGCCACAGGGGGAAATGAAAAACTGTTTTTT